A selection of T cell receptor beta chains follows, all from one sample in a study of control samples from healthy donors and cancer patients. The data were produced by immunoSEQ multiplex PCR, yet TCRdb's version contains in-frame clones alone and is incomplete. Of about 49,000 clones in the sample, approximately 86% are singletons; the top ten hold 2.8%. Sequenced material: PBMCs. The receptors stem from a woman in her 50s with lung cancer. Each CDR3 is given without its conserved first and last residue.

cdr3_aa | v_call
ASSFGDYTEAF | TRBV6-6
SVQGEGRGNQPQH | TRBV29-1
ASKKAVTGAEGYT | TRBV7-8
ASGDRENSPLH | TRBV7-9
ASSLAGGPEAF | TRBV7-9
ASSIEGRMTEAF | TRBV19
ATSRGQRNQPQH | TRBV15
ASSQEPAGGTDTQY | TRBV4-3
ASTPDRAEAF | TRBV28
ASSFRGGQPQH | TRBV7-9
ATSEAGTNYGYT | TRBV24-1